This entry describes one T cell receptor beta chain. The CDR3 has 15 residues. CDR1 and CDR2 (germline): SGHNT, YENEEA. Trimming removed 5 bases at V and 6 bases at J, with 17 bases between. This specimen belongs to a study of blood T cell repertoires in COVID-19. At the level of the study: Whether acute or convalescent, the COVID-19 samples came from the United States, Italy and Spain.

Here immunoSEQ multiplex PCR was the method, and the copy in TCRdb shows in-frame clones only, minus some. The table shows more than 70,000 clones, with 90% occurring only once. This sequence originates from a woman of 80 years or more with acute or convalescent COVID-19. The chain carries TRBV11-3 and TRBJ2-1; D is perhaps TRBD2 (8 bases). The sample taken for sequencing was peripheral blood. CDR3 protein: CASSLGRGLGNEQFF. The CDR3 DNA follows: TGTGCCAGCAGCCTCGGGAGGGGGCTGGGCAATGAGCAGTTCTTC.